This T cell receptor beta chain was recorded in a study of OX40 agonist ivuxolimab in advanced cancers. A single count supports this clone. Its specificity is unknown. Whole-study results and caveats: There was clonal expansion of CD4+ and CD8+ blood T cells by week 6 at 0.1 to 3.0 mg/kg.

The CDR3 runs to 13 residues. Germline V CDR1 and CDR2: MNHNS, SASEGT. V gave up 5 bases and J gave up 8 bases, with 13 bases separating them. The data were produced by immunoSEQ multiplex PCR, yet TCRdb's version contains in-frame clones alone and is incomplete. There are about 91,000 clones in the sample; 80% to 85% occur only once, and roughly 1.1% lies in the top ten. The input for sequencing was CD4+ or CD8+ T cells sorted from blood, taken in a trial of the OX40 agonist ivuxolimab. This sequence joins TRBV6-1 and TRBJ2-4; possible D gene TRBD1, 6 bases. This TCR was recovered from an adult with an advanced solid tumor such as melanoma, head and neck, liver or kidney cancer. The CDR3 DNA reads TGTGCCAGCAGTTTCGACAGGCAACACATTCAGTACTTC. Protein product: CASSFDRQHIQYF.